The next 2 T cell receptor beta chains were all read from a single sample in a study of T cell changes during pregnancy in multiple sclerosis. TCRdb's copy holds only in-frame clones and misses some; the assay was immunoSEQ multiplex PCR. In the table there are roughly 87,000 clones, roughly 95% of which are singletons. Sequencing was performed on peripheral blood, taken in the third trimester of pregnancy. The receptors come from a female donor in good health, enrolled as a control in a pregnancy study.

This chain joins TRBV5-1 and TRBJ1-1; D is unresolved. The CDR3 length is 16 residues. CDR1 is SGHRS and CDR2 is YFSETQ in the germline V gene. The V gene lost 0 bases and the J gene lost 4 bases, with 16 bases spanning the gap. The CDR3 loop is CASSLGIRTGGTEAFF. Here the CDR3 DNA reads TGCGCCAGCAGCTTGGGCATTCGGACTGGTGGCACTGAAGCTTTCTTT. The full variable domain, completed using reference TRBV5-1 and TRBJ1-1, is KAGVTQTPRYLIKTRGQQVTLSCSPISGHRSVSWYQQTPGQGLQFLFEYFSETQRNKGNFPGRFSGRQFSNSRSEMNVSTLELGDSALYLCASSLGIRTGGTEAFFGQGTRLTVV.

V and J are TRBV5-1 and TRBJ1-4, with a weak D call TRBD1 (5 bases). The CDR3 contains 15 residues. V lost 0 bases and J 7 bases, leaving 13 bases between the germline ends. Germline CDR1 and CDR2: SGHRS and YFSETQ. The CDR3 reads CASSLAPGDFEKLFF. CDR3 bases: TGCGCCAGCAGCTTGGCCCCGGGGGATTTTGAAAAACTGTTTTTT.